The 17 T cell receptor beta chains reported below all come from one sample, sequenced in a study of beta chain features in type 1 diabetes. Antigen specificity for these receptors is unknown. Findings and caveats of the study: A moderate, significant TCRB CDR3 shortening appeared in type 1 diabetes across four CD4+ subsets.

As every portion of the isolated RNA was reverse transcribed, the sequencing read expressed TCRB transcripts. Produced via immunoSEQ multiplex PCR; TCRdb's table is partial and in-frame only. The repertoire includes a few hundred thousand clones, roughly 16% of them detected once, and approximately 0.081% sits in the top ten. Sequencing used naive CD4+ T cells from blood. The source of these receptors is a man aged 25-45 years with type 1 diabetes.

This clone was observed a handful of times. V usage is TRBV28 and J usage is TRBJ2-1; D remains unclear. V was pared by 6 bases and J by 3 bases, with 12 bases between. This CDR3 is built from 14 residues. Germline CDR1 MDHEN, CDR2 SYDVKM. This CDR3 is CASRSLGLYNEQFF. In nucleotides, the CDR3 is TGTGCCAGCAGGTCTCTTGGCCTCTACAATGAGCAGTTCTTC. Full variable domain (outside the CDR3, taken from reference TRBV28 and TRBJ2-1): DVKVTQSSRYLVKRTGEKVFLECVQDMDHENMFWYRQDPGLGLRLIYFSYDVKMKEKGDIPEGYSVSREKKERFSLILESASTNQTSMYLCASRSLGLYNEQFFGPGTRLTVL.

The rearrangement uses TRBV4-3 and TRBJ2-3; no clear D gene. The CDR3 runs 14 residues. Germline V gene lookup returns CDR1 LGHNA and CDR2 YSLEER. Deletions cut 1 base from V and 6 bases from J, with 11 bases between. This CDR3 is CASSQGPADDTQYF. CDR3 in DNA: TGCGCCAGCAGCCAAGGGCCAGCCGACGATACGCAGTATTTT.

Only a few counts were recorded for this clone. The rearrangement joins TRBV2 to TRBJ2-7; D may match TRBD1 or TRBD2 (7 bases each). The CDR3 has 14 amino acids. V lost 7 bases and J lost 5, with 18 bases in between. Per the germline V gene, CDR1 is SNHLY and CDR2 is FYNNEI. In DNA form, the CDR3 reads TGTGCCAGCATCAGGGGAGGGGGCGGCCACGAGCAGTACTTC. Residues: CASIRGGGGHEQYF.

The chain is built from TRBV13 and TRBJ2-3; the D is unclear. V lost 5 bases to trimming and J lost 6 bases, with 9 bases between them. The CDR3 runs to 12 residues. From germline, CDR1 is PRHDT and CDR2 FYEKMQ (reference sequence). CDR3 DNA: TGTGCCAGCAGCCGAAGCATGGATACGCAGTATTTT. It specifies CASSRSMDTQYF.

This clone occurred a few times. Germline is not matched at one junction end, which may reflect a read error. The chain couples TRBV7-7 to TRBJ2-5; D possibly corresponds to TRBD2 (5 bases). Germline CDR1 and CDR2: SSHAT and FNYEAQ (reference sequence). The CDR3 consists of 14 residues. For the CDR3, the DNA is TGTGCTAGCAGCCCCCTTTTAGCGCGAGAGACCCAGTACTTC. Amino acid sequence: CASSPLLARETQYF.

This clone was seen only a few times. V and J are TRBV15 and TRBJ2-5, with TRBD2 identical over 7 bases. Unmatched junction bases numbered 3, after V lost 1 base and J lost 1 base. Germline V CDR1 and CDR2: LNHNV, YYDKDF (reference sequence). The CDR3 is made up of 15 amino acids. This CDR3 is CATSRGGGIQETQYF. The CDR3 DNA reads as TGTGCCACCAGCAGAGGCGGGGGAATCCAAGAGACCCAGTACTTC.

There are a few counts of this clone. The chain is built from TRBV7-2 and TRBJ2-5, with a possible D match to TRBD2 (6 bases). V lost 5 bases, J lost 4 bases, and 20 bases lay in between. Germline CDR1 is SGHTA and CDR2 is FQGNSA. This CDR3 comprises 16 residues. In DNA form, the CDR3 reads TGTGCCAGCAGCCTCTACGGCCCGGGACTCGCAGAGACCCAGTACTTC. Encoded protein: CASSLYGPGLAETQYF.

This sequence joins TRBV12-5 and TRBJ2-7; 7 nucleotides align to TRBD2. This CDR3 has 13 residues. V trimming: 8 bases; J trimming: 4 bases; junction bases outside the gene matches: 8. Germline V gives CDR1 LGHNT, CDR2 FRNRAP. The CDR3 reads CASLDVSGYEQYF. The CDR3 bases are TGTGCTAGTCTCGATGTTAGCGGGTACGAGCAGTACTTC.

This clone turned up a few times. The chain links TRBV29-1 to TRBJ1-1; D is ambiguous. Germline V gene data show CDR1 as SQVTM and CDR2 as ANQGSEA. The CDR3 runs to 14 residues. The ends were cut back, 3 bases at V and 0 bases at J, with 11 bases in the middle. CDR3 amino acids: CSVEEGALNTEAFF. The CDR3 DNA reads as TGCAGCGTTGAGGAAGGAGCCTTGAACACTGAAGCTTTCTTT.

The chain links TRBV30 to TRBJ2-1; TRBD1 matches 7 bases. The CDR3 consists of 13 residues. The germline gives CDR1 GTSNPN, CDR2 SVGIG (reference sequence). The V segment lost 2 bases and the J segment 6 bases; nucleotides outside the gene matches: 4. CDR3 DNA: TGTGCCTGGAGTCCCACAGGGGTCAATGAGCAGTTCTTC. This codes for CAWSPTGVNEQFF.

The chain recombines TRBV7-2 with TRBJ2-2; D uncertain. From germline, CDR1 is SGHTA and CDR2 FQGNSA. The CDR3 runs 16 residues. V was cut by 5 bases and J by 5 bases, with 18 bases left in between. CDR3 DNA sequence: TGTGCCAGCAGCCCACGCGCGGCGACCCGAACCGGGGAGCTGTTTTTT. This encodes CASSPRAATRTGELFF.

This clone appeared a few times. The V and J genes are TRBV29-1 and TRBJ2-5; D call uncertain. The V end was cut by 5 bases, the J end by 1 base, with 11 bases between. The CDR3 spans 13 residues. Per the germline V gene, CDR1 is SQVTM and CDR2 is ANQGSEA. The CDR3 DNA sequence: TGCAGCGTTTTCTTCGGAGTCCAAGAGACCCAGTACTTC. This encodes CSVFFGVQETQYF.

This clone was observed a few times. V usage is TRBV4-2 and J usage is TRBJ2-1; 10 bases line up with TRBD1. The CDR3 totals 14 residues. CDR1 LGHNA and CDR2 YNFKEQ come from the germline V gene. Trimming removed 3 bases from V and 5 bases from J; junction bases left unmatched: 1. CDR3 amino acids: CASSHGQGDNEQFF. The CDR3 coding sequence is TGTGCCAGCAGCCACGGACAGGGGGACAATGAGCAGTTCTTC.

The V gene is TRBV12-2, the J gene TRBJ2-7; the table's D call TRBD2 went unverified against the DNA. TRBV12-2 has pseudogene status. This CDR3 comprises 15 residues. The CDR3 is CASRLAFESSYEQYF. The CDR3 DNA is TGTGCAAGTCGCTTAGCCTTCGAGAGCTCCTACGAGCAGTACTTC.

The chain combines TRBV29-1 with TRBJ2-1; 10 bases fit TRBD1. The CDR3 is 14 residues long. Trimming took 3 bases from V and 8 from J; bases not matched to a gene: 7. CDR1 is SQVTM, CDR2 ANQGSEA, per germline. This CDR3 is CSVERQGARDEQFF. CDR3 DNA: TGCAGCGTTGAGAGACAGGGGGCGCGGGATGAGCAGTTCTTC.

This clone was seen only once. The CDR3 DNA reads as TGTGCCAGCAACCGGGACAGAATCACAGATACGCAGTATTTT. Translated: CASNRDRITDTQYF. V usage is TRBV6-1 and J usage is TRBJ2-3; 7 bases agree with TRBD1. The CDR3 is made up of 14 amino acids. Unmatched junction bases numbered 6, after V lost 7 bases and J lost 2 bases. Looked up from germline, CDR1 is MNHNS and CDR2 is SASEGT.

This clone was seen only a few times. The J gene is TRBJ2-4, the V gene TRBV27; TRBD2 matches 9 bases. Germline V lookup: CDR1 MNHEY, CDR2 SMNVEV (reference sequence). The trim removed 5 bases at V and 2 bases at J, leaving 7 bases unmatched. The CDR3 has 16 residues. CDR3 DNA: TGTGCCAGCAGTCCGGGACTAGCTGCGACCAAAAACATTCAGTACTTC. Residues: CASSPGLAATKNIQYF.